These 2 T cell receptor beta chains share one sample of origin, sequenced in a study of response to subunit inactivated influenza vaccine. A single record per CDR3 protein comes from TCRdb applying MiXCR to the RT-PCR reads. The sample lists about 500,000 distinct CDR3 sequences; approximately 15% were seen once. Sequenced material: CD4+ T cells sorted from PBMCs, taken roughly 24 months after vaccination. The receptors come from a man between 50 and 75 years old who received an inactivated influenza vaccine.

This clonotype was observed a handful of times. The chain employs TRBV20-1 and TRBJ2-1; 13 nucleotides align to TRBD2. This CDR3 is built from 16 residues. Germline V gene sequence: CDR1 DFQATT, CDR2 SNEGSKA (reference sequence). The V and J ends lost 3 bases and 10 bases, in that order; junction bases with no gene match: 12. As DNA, the CDR3 is TGCAGTGCTAGGGATAAGAGGACTAGCGGGGGTATGGAGCAGTTCTTC. Translated: CSARDKRTSGGMEQFF.

The table lists this clonotype with a few counts. This sequence joins TRBV6-5 and TRBJ1-1; D is ambiguous. Germline V gene data show CDR1 as MNHEY and CDR2 as SVGAGI. The CDR3 loop spans 11 amino acids. Trimming removed 7 bases at V and 1 base at J, with 4 bases between. This CDR3 is CASTKNTEAFF. The CDR3 DNA is TGTGCCAGCACGAAGAACACTGAAGCTTTCTTT.